The T cell receptor beta chain described here comes from a study of T-cell reconstitution after alpha-beta-depleted transplantation in children. Trimming cost V 3 bases and J 2 bases; bases outside gene matches: 3. CDR1 is LGHNA and CDR2 is YSLEER in the germline V gene. The CDR3 has 15 residues. During its preparation, the TCRbeta library received unique molecular identifiers. In TCRdb, the PCR reads were re-called with MiXCR into one record per CDR3 protein. The table records over 550,000 distinct CDR3 sequences, under 12% of them present only once. The chain uses TRBV4-3 and TRBJ2-5; 10 positions agree with TRBD2. This receptor was identified in a human donor who donated a stem cell graft to a child with acute myeloid leukemia. The specimen was PBMCs from the stem cell graft donor, collected from the stem cell graft. DNA for the CDR3: TGCGCCAGCAGCCAGGATAGCGGGAGGCAAGAGACCCAGTACTTC. It encodes CASSQDSGRQETQYF.